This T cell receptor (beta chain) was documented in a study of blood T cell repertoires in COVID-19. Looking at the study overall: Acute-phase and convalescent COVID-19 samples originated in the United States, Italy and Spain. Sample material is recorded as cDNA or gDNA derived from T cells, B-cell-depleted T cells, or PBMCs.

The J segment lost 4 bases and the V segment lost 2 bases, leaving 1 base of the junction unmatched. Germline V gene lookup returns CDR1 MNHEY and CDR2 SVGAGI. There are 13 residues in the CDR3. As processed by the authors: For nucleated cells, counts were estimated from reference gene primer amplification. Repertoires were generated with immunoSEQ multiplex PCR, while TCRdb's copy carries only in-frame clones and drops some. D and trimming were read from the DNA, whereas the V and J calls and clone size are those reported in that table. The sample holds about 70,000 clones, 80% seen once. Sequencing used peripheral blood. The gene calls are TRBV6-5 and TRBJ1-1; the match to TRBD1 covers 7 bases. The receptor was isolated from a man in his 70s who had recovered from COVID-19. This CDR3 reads CASSYRGPTEAFF. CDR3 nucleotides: TGTGCCAGCAGTTACAGGGGGCCCACTGAAGCTTTCTTT.